The clone carrying this T cell receptor (beta chain) was observed a single time. This sample is drawn from a study of T cell changes during pregnancy in multiple sclerosis. Germline CDR1 reads LGHNA; CDR2 reads YNFKEQ. The CDR3 sequence is 16 residues long. V was shortened by 3 bases and J by 5 bases, with 17 bases between the two germline ends. Some clones are missing from TCRdb's copy, which holds only in-frame ones; the method was immunoSEQ multiplex PCR. The sample includes about 36,000 clones, 90% to 95% of them seen just once. This clonotype originated in a female donor in good health, enrolled as a control in a pregnancy study. This rearrangement joins TRBV4-2 to TRBJ1-5, with D possibly TRBD1 on 6 matching bases. This specimen consisted of CD4+ T cells from peripheral blood mononuclear cells, obtained in the second trimester of pregnancy. CDR3 region: CASSQDSSRGYQPQHF. CDR3 in DNA: TGTGCCAGCAGCCAGGACAGCTCTCGAGGTTATCAGCCCCAGCATTTT.